The rows below give T cell receptor beta chains drawn from one sample of a study of blood T cells in healthy people across ages. TCRdb used MiXCR to reprocess the 5' RACE reads, holding one entry per CDR3 protein. The sample records around 1,500,000 distinct CDR3 sequences, 28% being singletons. Sequenced sample: blood. These receptors were obtained from a woman aged 30 to 39 in good health. CDR3s include the opening cysteine and the closing phenylalanine or tryptophan. D genes are given only for firm matches. The listing skips clone size in some rows; elsewhere it reads once, few, many or a size class.

V gene	clone size	D gene	J gene	CDR3 protein	CDR3 DNA
TRBV7-9	NA	TRBD1	TRBJ2-7	CANSSTGGDKQYF	TGTGCCAACAGCTCGACAGGGGGGGACAAGCAGTACTTC
TRBV7-2	NA	NA	TRBJ1-4	CANSLAQGGNEKLFF	TGTGCCAACAGCTTAGCGCAGGGAGGTAATGAAAAACTGTTTTTT
TRBV4-1	NA	NA	TRBJ1-2	CASSQGGRGGDYGYTF	TGCGCCAGCAGCCAGGGTGGAAGGGGAGGGGACTATGGCTACACCTTC
TRBV6-6	NA	NA	TRBJ2-7	CASSEQLGSSEQYF	TGTGCCAGCAGCGAGCAACTAGGTTCCTCCGAGCAGTACTTC
TRBV6-5	few	TRBD1	TRBJ2-7	CASSYSIRTGLIEQYF	TGTGCCAGCAGTTACTCGATTAGGACAGGGCTGATCGAGCAGTACTTC
TRBV5-5	few	TRBD1	TRBJ2-1	CASIQTGTADNEQFF	TGTGCCAGCATCCAGACCGGGACAGCCGACAATGAGCAGTTCTTC
TRBV7-9	many	NA	TRBJ2-3	CASSRSPGDTQYF	TGTGCCAGCAGCCGAAGTCCGGGAGATACGCAGTATTTT
TRBV20-1	many	NA	TRBJ2-1	CSASMPYNEQFF	TGCAGTGCTAGTATGCCCTACAATGAGCAGTTCTTC
TRBV7-2	few	NA	TRBJ2-7	CASSLTQTDEQYF	TGTGCCAGCAGCTTAACACAGACCGACGAGCAGTACTTC
TRBV12-3/TRBV12-4	few	TRBD1	TRBJ1-1	CASSSRSDRVDTEAFF	TGTGCCAGCAGTTCAAGGTCGGACAGGGTGGACACTGAAGCTTTCTTT
TRBV12-3/TRBV12-4	many	NA	TRBJ1-2	CASSSTNYGYTF	TGTGCCAGCAGTTCCACTAACTATGGCTACACCTTC
TRBV9	NA	NA	TRBJ2-3	CASSASARIGDTQYF	TGTGCCAGCAGCGCTTCCGCCCGGATTGGAGATACGCAGTATTTT
TRBV7-6	NA	NA	TRBJ1-1	CASSLDIMRGVNTEAFF	TGTGCCAGCAGCTTAGATATCATGAGGGGAGTTAACACTGAAGCTTTCTTT
TRBV11-2	NA	NA	TRBJ2-6	CASSQTGISGANVRTF	TGTGCCAGCAGCCAAACAGGGATCTCTGGGGCCAACGTCCGGACTTTC
TRBV6-5	NA	NA	TRBJ2-1	CASKRGEDNNEQFF	TGTGCCAGCAAAAGGGGCGAGGACAACAATGAGCAGTTCTTC
TRBV10-3	few	NA	TRBJ1-6	CAISESEDTRGSPLHF	TGTGCCATCAGTGAGTCAGAAGACACAAGGGGTTCACCCCTCCACTTT
TRBV5-1	few	TRBD1	TRBJ2-1	CASSLRQGGHYEQFF	TGCGCCAGCAGCCTGCGACAGGGTGGGCATTATGAGCAGTTCTTC
TRBV5-1	NA	NA	TRBJ2-1	CASREEGSASRQFF	TGCGCCAGCAGGGAAGAGGGTTCGGCTAGCAGGCAGTTCTTC
TRBV12-3/TRBV12-4	NA	TRBD1	TRBJ2-3	CASRKTGEGTDTQYF	TGTGCCAGCAGGAAAACAGGGGAAGGCACAGATACGCAGTATTTT
TRBV10-3	NA	NA	TRBJ2-5	CAISDSGNQETQYF	TGTGCCATCAGTGATTCAGGGAACCAAGAGACCCAGTACTTC
TRBV18	NA	NA	TRBJ1-2	CASSPGENRLGYTF	TGTGCCAGCTCACCTGGTGAGAATCGGTTAGGCTACACCTTC
TRBV13	NA	TRBD2	TRBJ2-1	CASSLGLAGPGRHDEQFF	TGTGCCAGCAGCTTAGGTCTAGCGGGGCCAGGACGGCACGATGAGCAGTTCTTC
TRBV6-1	few	TRBD1	TRBJ2-4	CASSWTGGGEYF	TGTGCCAGCAGCTGGACAGGGGGTGGGGAGTACTTC
TRBV5-6	NA	NA	TRBJ2-5	CSSSLRVQETQYF	TGTTCCAGCAGCTTACGAGTACAAGAGACCCAGTACTTC
TRBV19	once	TRBD1	TRBJ1-5	CASSTSRDSYQPQHF	TGTGCCAGTAGTACCTCAAGGGACAGTTATCAGCCCCAGCATTTT
TRBV10-1	many	NA	TRBJ2-7	CASPSRRDISTNYEQYF	TGCGCCAGCCCTAGTCGGAGGGACATCTCAACAAACTACGAGCAGTACTTC
TRBV7-2	few	NA	TRBJ2-1	CASSLALGGAHNEQFF	TGTGCCAGCAGCTTAGCGCTCGGCGGGGCCCACAATGAGCAGTTCTTC
TRBV14	many	NA	TRBJ2-7	CASSQGQGPYEQYF	TGCGCCAGCAGCCAAGGTCAGGGGCCCTACGAGCAGTACTTC
TRBV12-3/TRBV12-4	NA	NA	TRBJ1-1	CASSFKRAANTEAFF	TGTGCCAGCAGTTTCAAGAGAGCAGCGAACACTGAAGCTTTCTTT
TRBV20-1	NA	TRBD2	TRBJ2-3	CSARAPSGITDTQYF	TGCAGTGCTAGGGCACCTAGCGGTATCACAGATACGCAGTATTTT
TRBV6-2/TRBV6-3	few	NA	TRBJ2-1	CASSRVGDEQFF	TGTGCCAGCAGCAGGGTGGGCGATGAGCAGTTCTTC
TRBV2	NA	TRBD2	TRBJ2-5	CASSAGTSGRAKETQYF	TGTGCCAGCAGTGCCGGGACTAGCGGGAGGGCTAAGGAGACCCAGTACTTC
TRBV9	few	NA	TRBJ2-5	CASSVGSGGGTKEPQYF	TGTGCCAGCAGCGTAGGATCAGGGGGGGGAACCAAAGAGCCCCAGTACTTC
TRBV7-9	NA	TRBD2	TRBJ2-3	CASSLYQAGGRDTQYF	TGTGCCAGCAGCTTATACCAAGCGGGGGGTAGAGATACGCAGTATTTT
TRBV6-6	NA	NA	TRBJ1-5	CAAAGGGSNQPQHF	TGTGCCGCCGCGGGAGGGGGGAGCAATCAGCCCCAGCATTTT
TRBV15	few	NA	TRBJ1-1	CATSSKAIGGRVNTEAFF	TGTGCCACCAGCAGTAAGGCAATTGGGGGGCGAGTGAACACTGAAGCTTTCTTT
TRBV20-1	NA	TRBD2	TRBJ2-7	CSARGREGREQYF	TGCAGTGCTAGAGGGCGGGAGGGCCGCGAGCAGTACTTC
TRBV5-1	few	NA	TRBJ1-6	CASSFGPNSPLHF	TGCGCCAGCAGCTTCGGTCCCAATTCACCCCTCCACTTT
TRBV20-1	many	NA	TRBJ2-4	CSARGEASHIQYF	TGCAGTGCTAGAGGGGAGGCTAGCCACATTCAGTACTTC
TRBV4-3	NA	NA	TRBJ2-7	CASSQDWDTIYEQYF	TGCGCCAGCAGCCAAGATTGGGACACCATCTACGAGCAGTACTTC
TRBV19	once	TRBD1	TRBJ1-1	CASSSSTGGGGTEAFF	TGTGCCAGTAGTTCATCCACAGGGGGTGGAGGCACTGAAGCTTTCTTT
TRBV9	few	NA	TRBJ1-1	CASSAGPDSHAAFF	TGTGCCAGCAGTGCCGGGCCTGACAGCCATGCAGCTTTCTTT
TRBV12-3/TRBV12-4	few	TRBD2	TRBJ2-1	CASSFEREGRSEQFF	TGTGCCAGCAGTTTCGAGCGGGAGGGCCGAAGTGAGCAGTTCTTC